The following is a T cell receptor (beta chain) sequence with its context. What it binds is not known. Looked up from germline, CDR1 is SGHDN and CDR2 is FVKESK. The V end was cut by 5 bases, the J end by 6 bases, with 16 bases between. This CDR3 is built from 15 residues. The data derive from a study of OX40 agonist ivuxolimab in advanced cancers. Overall study results and limits: The antigen specificity of the peripheral T cells (those that were expanded) was not determined. Certain nonresponding patients likewise had low normalized T-cell clonal expansion. Among the lowest peripheral clonal expansion occurred in 0.1-3.0 mg/kg partial responders.

Generated by immunoSEQ multiplex PCR, the TCRdb table keeps only in-frame clones and is missing some. Of about 130,000 clones in the sample, approximately 90% were seen once. Source: CD4+ or CD8+ T cells sorted from blood, taken in a trial of the OX40 agonist ivuxolimab. This sequence joins TRBV14 and TRBJ2-2; TRBD1 is a possible D gene (6 bases). The source of this sequence is an adult with an advanced solid tumor such as melanoma, head and neck, liver or kidney cancer. CDR3 in amino acids: CASSAQGLGSGELFF. The CDR3 DNA reads as TGTGCCAGCAGCGCACAGGGTCTAGGTTCCGGGGAGCTGTTTTTT.